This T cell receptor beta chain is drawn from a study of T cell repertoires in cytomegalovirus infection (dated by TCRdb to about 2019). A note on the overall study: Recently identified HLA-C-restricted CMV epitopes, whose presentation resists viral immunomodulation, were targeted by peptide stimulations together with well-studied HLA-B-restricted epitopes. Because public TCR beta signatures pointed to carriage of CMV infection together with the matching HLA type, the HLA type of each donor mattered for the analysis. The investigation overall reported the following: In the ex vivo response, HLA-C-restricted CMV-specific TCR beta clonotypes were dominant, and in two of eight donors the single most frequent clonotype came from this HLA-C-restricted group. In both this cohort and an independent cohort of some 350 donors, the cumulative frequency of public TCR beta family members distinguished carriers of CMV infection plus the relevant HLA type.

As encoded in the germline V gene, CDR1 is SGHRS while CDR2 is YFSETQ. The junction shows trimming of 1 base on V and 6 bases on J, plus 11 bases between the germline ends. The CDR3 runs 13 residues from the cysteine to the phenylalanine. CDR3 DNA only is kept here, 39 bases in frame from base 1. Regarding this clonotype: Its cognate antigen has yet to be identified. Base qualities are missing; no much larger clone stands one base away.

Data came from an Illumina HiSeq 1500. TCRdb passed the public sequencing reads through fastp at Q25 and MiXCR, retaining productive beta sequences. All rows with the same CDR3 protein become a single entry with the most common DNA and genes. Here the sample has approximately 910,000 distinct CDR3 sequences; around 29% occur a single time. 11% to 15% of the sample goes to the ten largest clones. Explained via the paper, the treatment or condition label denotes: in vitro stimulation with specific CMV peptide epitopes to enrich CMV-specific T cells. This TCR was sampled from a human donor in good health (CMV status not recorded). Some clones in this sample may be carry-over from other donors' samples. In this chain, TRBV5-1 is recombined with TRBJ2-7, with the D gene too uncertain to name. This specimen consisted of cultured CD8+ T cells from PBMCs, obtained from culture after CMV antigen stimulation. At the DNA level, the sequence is TGCGCCAGCAGCTTGCTGACCCCCTTCGAGCAGTACTTC. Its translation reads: CASSLLTPFEQYF.